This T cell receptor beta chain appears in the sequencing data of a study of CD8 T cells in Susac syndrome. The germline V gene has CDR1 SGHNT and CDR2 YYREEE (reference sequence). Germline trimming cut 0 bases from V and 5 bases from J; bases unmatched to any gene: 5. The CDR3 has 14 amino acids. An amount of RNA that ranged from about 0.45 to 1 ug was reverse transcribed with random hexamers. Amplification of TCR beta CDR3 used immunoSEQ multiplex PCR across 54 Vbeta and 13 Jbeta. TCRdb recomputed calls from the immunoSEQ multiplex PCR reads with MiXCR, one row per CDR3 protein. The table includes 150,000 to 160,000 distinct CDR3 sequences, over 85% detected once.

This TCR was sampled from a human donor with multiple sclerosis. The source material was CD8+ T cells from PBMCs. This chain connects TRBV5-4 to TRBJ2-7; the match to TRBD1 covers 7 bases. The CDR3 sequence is CASSLDRGIHEQYF. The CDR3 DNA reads TGTGCCAGCAGCTTGGACAGGGGAATTCACGAGCAGTACTTC.